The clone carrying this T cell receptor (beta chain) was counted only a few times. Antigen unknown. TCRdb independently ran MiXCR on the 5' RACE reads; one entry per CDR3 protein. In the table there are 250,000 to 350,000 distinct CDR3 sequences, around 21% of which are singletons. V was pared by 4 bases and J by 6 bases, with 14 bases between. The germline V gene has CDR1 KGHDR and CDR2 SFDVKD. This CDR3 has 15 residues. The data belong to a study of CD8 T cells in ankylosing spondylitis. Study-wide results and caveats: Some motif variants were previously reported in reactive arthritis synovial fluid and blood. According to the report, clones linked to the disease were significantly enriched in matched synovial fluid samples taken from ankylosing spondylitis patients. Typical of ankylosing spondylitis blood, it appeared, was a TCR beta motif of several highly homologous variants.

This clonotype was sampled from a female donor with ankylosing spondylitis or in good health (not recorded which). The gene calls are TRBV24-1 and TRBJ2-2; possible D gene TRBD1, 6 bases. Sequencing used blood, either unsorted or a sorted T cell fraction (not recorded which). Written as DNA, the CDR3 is TGTGCCACCAGTGACGGAATTACAGGGCCCGGGGAGCTGTTTTTT. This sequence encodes CATSDGITGPGELFF.